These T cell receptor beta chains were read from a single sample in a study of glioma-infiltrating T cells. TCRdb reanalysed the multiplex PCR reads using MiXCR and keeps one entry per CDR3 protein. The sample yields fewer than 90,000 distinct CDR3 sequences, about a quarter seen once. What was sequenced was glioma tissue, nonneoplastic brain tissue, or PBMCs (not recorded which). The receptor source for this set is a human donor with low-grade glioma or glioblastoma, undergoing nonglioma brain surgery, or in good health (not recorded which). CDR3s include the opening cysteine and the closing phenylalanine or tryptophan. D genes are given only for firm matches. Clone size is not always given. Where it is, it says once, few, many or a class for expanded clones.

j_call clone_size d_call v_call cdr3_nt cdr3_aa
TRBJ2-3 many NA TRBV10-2 TGCGCCAGCAAACCACTGGAACGAATTAACACAGATACGCAGTATTTT CASKPLERINTDTQYF
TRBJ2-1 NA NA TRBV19 TGTGCCAGTAGTATCCGGGACTCGCGAAACAATGAGCAGTTCTTC CASSIRDSRNNEQFF
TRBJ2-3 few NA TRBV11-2 TGTGCCAGCAGCTTGGGCAGTGACTACCTAAGCACAGATACGCAGTATTTT CASSLGSDYLSTDTQYF
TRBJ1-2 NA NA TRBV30 TGTGCCTGGACAGGGCAACGCCTAAACTATGGCTACACCTTC CAWTGQRLNYGYTF
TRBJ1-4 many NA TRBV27 TGTGCCAGCAGTTATCGGTCAGCAACTAATGAAAAACTGTTTTTT CASSYRSATNEKLFF
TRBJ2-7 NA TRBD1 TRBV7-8 TGTGCCAGCAGCCCGTTGGGACAGGGGATGTACGAGCAGTACTTC CASSPLGQGMYEQYF
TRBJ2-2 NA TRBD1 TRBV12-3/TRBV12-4 TGTGCCAGCAGTTCCCGACAGGGGGCTGGCACCGGGGAGCTGTTTTTT CASSSRQGAGTGELFF
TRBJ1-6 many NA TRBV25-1 TGTGCCAGCAGTGAATTTAGCTCCTATAATTCACCCCTCCACTTT CASSEFSSYNSPLHF
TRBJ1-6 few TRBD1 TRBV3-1 TGTGCCAGCAGCCAAGCCGACAGGGGTACACCACCCCTCCACTTT CASSQADRGTPPLHF
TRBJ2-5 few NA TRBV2 TGTGCCAGCAAGCAGGGGCGTCAAGAGACCCAGTACTTC CASKQGRQETQYF
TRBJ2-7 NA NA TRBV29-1 TGCAGCGTTGTGGCAGGGGGACTCAGCGAGCAGTACTTC CSVVAGGLSEQYF
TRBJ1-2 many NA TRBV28 TGTGCCAGCAGTTTCGAGCGAAATAGTGGCTACACCTTC CASSFERNSGYTF
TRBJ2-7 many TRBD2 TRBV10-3 TGTGCCGTAAGACTAGCGGGAGCCTACGAGCAGTACTTC CAVRLAGAYEQYF
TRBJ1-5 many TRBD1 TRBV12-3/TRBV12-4 TGTGCCAGCAGCCCCCAGGGGGCCAACCGCAATCAGCCCCAGCATTTT CASSPQGANRNQPQHF
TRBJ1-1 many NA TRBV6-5 TGTGCCAGCAGTTACTCGCATCGGACAGCGAGGGGCACTGAAGCTTTCTTT CASSYSHRTARGTEAFF
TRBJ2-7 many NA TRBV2 TGTGCCAGCAGTGAAGACGGGGACCTCGACTTC CASSEDGDLDF
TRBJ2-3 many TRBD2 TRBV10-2 TGCGCCAGCAGTGAGGGTAGTCGGGGGGGATCGGGAGATACGCAGTATTTT CASSEGSRGGSGDTQYF
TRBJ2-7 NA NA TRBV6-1 TGTGCCAGCAATGAAGTCGCTGGGGGTTTAGGGGGGCCAATAAACTACGAGCAGTACTTC CASNEVAGGLGGPINYEQYF
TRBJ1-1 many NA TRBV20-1 TGCAGTGCTAGGGGGGGTACTGAAGCTTTCTTT CSARGGTEAFF
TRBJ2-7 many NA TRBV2 TGTGCCAGCAGTGAGCGGGAACTAATCTACGAGCAGTACTTC CASSERELIYEQYF
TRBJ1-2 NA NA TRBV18 TGTGCCAGCTCACCCTCGGGCCCCAATGGCTACACCTTC CASSPSGPNGYTF
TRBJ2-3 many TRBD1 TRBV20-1 TGCAGTGCTAGAGACCCTACGACAGGGAGCACAGATACGCAGTATTTT CSARDPTTGSTDTQYF
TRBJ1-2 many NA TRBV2 TGTGCCAGCAGCGGCGCCGTACAACGAGCAGGTGGTGGCTACACCTTC CASSGAVQRAGGGYTF
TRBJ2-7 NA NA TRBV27 TGTGCCAGCAGAGAGTTGTCCGGGGTATACGAGCAGTACTTC CASRELSGVYEQYF
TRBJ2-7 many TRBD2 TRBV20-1 TGCAGTGCTAGAGTGGGACTAGCGGGAGTCGGTGAGCAGTACTTC CSARVGLAGVGEQYF
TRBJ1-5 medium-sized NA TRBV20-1 TGCAGTGCTAGGGATTCAGGGTCGGTTAGCAATCAGCCCCAGCATTTT CSARDSGSVSNQPQHF
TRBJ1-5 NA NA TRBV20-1 TGCAGTGCTAGCGGGACGGATAGCAATCAGCCCCAGCATTTT CSASGTDSNQPQHF
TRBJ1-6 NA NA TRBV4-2 TGTGCCAGCAGCGTTACAGGTTTAAATTCACCCCTCCACTTT CASSVTGLNSPLHF
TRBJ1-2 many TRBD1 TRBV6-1 TGTGCCAGCAGTCCGGACAGGGCTAACTATGGCTACACCTTC CASSPDRANYGYTF
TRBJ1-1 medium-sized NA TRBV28 TGTGCCAGCATCCTAAGGGGGGGTTACGCTGAAGCTTTCTTT CASILRGGYAEAFF
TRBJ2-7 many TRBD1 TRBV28 TGTGCCAGCAGTGTACACAGGGGGCGAGTAGCCTACGAGCAGTACTTC CASSVHRGRVAYEQYF
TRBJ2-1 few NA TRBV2 TGTGCCAGCAGTTTGGGGGAAATCCGGCAGTTCTTC CASSLGEIRQFF
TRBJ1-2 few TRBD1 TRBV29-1 TGCAGCGCATCACTACAGGGGTCCCGAGGCTACACCTTC CSASLQGSRGYTF
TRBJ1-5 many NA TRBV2 TGTGCCAGCAGTGATGGCAGGACTAGCAATCAGCCCCAGCATTTT CASSDGRTSNQPQHF
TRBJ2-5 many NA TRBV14 TGTGCCAGCAGGGTATCGGGACGCCCACAAGAGACCCAGTACTTC CASRVSGRPQETQYF
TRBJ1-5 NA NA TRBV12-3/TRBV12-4 TGTGCCAGCAGTTCCATTACCGGTGGGCCCCAGCATTTT CASSSITGGPQHF
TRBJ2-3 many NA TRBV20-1 TGCAGTGCTACCTATAATCTCCACACAGATACGCAGTATTTT CSATYNLHTDTQYF
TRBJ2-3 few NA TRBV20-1 TGCAGTGCTAGTACTCAGTTTATAGGCACAGATACGCAGTATTTT CSASTQFIGTDTQYF
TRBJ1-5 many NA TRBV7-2 TGTGCCAGCAGTTATAGCAATCAGCCCCAGCATTTT CASSYSNQPQHF
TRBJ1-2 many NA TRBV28 TGTGCCAGCAGCACAAATCAGGGCCATGGCTACACCTTC CASSTNQGHGYTF
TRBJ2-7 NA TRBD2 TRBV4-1 TGCGCCAGCAGCCCCTGGGCGTCGACTAGCGGGAGAGGCGAGCAGTACTTC CASSPWASTSGRGEQYF
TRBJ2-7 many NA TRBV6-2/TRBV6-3 TGTGCCAGCAGTTACGCAAGTTTGCGGGCCCTTCGGGAGCAGTACTTC CASSYASLRALREQYF
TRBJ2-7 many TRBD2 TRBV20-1 TGCAGTGCCGCCCCAAGCGGGGTTATCTCCTACGAGCAGTACTTC CSAAPSGVISYEQYF
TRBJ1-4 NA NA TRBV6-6 TGTGCCAGCAGTTACTCGCATCCAGGGGAGCCGTTTTTT CASSYSHPGEPFF
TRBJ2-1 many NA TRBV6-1 TGTGCCAGCAGGACCCTCAGGGCAGGGACGGACAATGAGCAGTTCTTC CASRTLRAGTDNEQFF
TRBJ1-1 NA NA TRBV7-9 TGTGCCAGCAGTCGAGGAGGTGGCAGGGGAGGTACTGAAGCTTTCTTT CASSRGGGRGGTEAFF
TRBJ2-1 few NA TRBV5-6 TGTGCCAGCAGCCTCAAACTAGCCCCCAATGAGCAGTTCTTC CASSLKLAPNEQFF
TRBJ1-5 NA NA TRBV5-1 TGCGCCAGCAGCCCGACAGGTGACTTAAATCAGCCCCAGCATTTT CASSPTGDLNQPQHF
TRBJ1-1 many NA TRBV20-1 TGCAGTGCTAGACTGGGGAGACGTAAAAGGCATGAAGCTTTCTTT CSARLGRRKRHEAFF
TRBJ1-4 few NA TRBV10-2 TGCGCCAGCAGCCTAAACAGGAATGAAAAACTGTTTTTT CASSLNRNEKLFF
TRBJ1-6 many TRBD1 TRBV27 TGTGCCAGCAGTTCCCGGACAGGGCTGAATTCACCCCTCCACTTT CASSSRTGLNSPLHF
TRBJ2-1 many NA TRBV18 TGTGCCAGCTCACCACCGAGACCGCCCAATGAGCAGTTCTTC CASSPPRPPNEQFF
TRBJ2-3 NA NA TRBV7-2 TGTACCAGCAGCTTAGACCCTCCCAGCCGCACAGATACGCAGTATTTT CTSSLDPPSRTDTQYF